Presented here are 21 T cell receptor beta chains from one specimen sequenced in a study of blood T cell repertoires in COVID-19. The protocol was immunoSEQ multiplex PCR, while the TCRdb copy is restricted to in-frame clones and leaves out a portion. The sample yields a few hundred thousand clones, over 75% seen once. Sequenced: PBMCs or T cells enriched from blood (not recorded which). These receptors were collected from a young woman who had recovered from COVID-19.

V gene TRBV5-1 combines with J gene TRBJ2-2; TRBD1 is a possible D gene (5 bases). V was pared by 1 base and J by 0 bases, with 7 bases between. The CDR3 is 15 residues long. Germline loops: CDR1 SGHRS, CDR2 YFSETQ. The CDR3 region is CASSLSGTNTGELFF. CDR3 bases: TGCGCCAGCAGCTTGTCAGGGACGAACACCGGGGAGCTGTTTTTT. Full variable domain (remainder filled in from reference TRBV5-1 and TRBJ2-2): KAGVTQTPRYLIKTRGQQVTLSCSPISGHRSVSWYQQTPGQGLQFLFEYFSETQRNKGNFPGRFSGRQFSNSRSEMNVSTLELGDSALYLCASSLSGTNTGELFFGEGSRLTVL.

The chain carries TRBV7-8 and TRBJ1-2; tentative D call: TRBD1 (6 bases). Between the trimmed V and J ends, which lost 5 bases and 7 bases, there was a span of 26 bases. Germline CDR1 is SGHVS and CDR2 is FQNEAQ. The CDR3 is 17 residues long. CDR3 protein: CASSKGLRDNFGGGYTF. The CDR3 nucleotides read TGTGCCAGCAGCAAAGGACTCCGGGACAACTTTGGGGGTGGCTACACCTTC. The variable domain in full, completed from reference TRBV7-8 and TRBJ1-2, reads GAGVSQSPRYKVAKRGQDVALRCDPISGHVSLFWYQQALGQGPEFLTYFQNEAQLDKSGLPSDRFFAERPEGSVSTLKIQRTQQEDSAVYLCASSKGLRDNFGGGYTFGSGTRLTVV.

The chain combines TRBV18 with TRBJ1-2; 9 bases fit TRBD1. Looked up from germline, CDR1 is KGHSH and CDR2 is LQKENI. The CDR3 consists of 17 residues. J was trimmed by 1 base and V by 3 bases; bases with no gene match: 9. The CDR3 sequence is CASSPDRGIKDNYGYTF. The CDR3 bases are TGTGCCAGCTCACCGGACAGGGGAATAAAGGATAACTATGGCTACACCTTC.

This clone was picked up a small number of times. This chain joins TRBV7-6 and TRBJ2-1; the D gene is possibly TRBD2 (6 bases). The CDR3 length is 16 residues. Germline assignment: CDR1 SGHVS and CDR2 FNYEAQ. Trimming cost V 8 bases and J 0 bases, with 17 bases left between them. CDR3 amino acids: CASSRAAGSSYNEQFF. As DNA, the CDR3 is TGTGCCAGCTCACGTGCGGCGGGGAGCTCCTACAATGAGCAGTTCTTC.

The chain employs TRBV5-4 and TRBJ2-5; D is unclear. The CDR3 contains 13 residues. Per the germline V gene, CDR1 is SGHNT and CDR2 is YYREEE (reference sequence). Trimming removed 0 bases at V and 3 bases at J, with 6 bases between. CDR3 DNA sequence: TGTGCCAGCAGCTTGGTGGCAAAAGAGACCCAGTACTTC. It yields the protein CASSLVAKETQYF.

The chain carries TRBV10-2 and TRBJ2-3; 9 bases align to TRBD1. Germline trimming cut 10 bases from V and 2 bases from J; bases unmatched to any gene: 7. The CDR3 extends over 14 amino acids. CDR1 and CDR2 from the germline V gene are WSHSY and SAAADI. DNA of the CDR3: TGCGCCACCTCGCGGGACAGGGACACAGATACGCAGTATTTT. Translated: CATSRDRDTDTQYF.

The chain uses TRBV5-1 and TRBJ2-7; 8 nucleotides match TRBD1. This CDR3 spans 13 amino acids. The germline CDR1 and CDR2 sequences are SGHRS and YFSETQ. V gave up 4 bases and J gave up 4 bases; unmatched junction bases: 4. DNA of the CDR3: TGCGCCAGCAGCAAGACAGGGGATTACGAGCAGTACTTC. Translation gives CASSKTGDYEQYF.

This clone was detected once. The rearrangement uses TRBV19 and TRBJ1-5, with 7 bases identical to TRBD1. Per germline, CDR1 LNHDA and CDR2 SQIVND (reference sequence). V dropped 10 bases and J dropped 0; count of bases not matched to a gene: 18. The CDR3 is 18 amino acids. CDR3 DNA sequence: TGTGCCAAAGGAGTCACCCGGGACAGTCCCTATAGCAATCAGCCCCAGCATTTT. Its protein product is CAKGVTRDSPYSNQPQHF. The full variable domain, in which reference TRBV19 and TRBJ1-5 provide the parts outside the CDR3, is DGGITQSPKYLFRKEGQNVTLSCEQNLNHDAMYWYRQDPGQGLRLIYYSQIVNDFQKGDIAEGYSVSREKKESFPLTVTSAQKNPTAFYLCAKGVTRDSPYSNQPQHFGDGTRLSIL.

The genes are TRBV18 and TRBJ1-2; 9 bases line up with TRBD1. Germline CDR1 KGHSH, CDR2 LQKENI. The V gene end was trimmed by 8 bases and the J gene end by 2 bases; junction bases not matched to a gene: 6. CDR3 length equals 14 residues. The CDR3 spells CASGPGTGNYGYTF. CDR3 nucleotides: TGTGCCAGCGGACCCGGGACAGGGAACTATGGCTACACCTTC.

The CDR3 is CASPRGDRVRGGYTF. CDR3 sequence (DNA): TGTGCCAGCCCCCGGGGGGACAGGGTTCGGGGAGGCTACACCTTC. The chain employs TRBV2 and TRBJ1-2; TRBD1 matches 9 bases. The CDR3 has 15 residues. With V trimmed by 8 bases and J by 8 bases, 15 bases remained unmatched. In germline, CDR1 is SNHLY, CDR2 FYNNEI.

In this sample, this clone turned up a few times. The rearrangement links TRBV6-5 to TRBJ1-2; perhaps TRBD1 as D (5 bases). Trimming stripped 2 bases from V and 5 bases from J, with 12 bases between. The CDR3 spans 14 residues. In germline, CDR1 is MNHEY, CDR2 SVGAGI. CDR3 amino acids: CASSYDSHRYGYTF. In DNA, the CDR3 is TGTGCCAGCAGTTACGACAGTCACCGATATGGCTACACCTTC.

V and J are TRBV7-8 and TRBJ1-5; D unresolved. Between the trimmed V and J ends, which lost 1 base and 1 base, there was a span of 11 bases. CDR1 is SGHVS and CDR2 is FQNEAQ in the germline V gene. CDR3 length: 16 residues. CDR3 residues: CASSLVFDTSNQPQHF. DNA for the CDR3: TGTGCCAGCAGCTTAGTATTCGACACCAGCAATCAGCCCCAGCATTTT. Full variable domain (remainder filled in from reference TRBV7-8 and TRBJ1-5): GAGVSQSPRYKVAKRGQDVALRCDPISGHVSLFWYQQALGQGPEFLTYFQNEAQLDKSGLPSDRFFAERPEGSVSTLKIQRTQQEDSAVYLCASSLVFDTSNQPQHFGDGTRLSIL.

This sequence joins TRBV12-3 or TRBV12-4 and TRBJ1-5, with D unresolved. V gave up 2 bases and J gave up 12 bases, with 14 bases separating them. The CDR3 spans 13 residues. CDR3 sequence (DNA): TGTGCCAGCAGTTTAAATGCGAGGGCCATCCAGCATTTT. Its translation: CASSLNARAIQHF.

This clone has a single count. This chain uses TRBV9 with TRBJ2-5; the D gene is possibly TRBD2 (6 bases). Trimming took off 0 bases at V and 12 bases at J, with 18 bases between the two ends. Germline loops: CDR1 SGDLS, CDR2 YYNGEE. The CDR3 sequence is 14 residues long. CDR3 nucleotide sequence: TGTGCCAGCAGCGTAGGAAAGGTGACGGGGGAAAAGTACTTC. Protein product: CASSVGKVTGEKYF.

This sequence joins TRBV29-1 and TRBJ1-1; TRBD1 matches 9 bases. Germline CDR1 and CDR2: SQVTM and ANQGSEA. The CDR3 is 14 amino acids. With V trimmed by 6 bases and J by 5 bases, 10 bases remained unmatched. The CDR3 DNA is TGCAGCGTCTTCTCACAGGGGGCGAGGACTGAAGCTTTCTTT. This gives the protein CSVFSQGARTEAFF.

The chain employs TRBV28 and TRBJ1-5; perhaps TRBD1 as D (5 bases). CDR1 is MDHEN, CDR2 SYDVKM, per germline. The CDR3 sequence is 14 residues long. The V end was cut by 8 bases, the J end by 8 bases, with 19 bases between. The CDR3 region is CASLQYGAGEPQHF. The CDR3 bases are TGTGCCAGCCTCCAGTATGGGGCTGGAGAGCCCCAGCATTTT.

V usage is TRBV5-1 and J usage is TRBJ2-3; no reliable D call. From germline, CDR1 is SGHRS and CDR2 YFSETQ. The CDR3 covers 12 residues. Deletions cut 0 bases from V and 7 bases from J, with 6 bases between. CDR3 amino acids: CASSLDLYTQYF. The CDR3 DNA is TGCGCCAGCAGCTTGGACCTATATACGCAGTATTTT. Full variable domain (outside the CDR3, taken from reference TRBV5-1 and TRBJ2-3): KAGVTQTPRYLIKTRGQQVTLSCSPISGHRSVSWYQQTPGQGLQFLFEYFSETQRNKGNFPGRFSGRQFSNSRSEMNVSTLELGDSALYLCASSLDLYTQYFGPGTRLTVL.

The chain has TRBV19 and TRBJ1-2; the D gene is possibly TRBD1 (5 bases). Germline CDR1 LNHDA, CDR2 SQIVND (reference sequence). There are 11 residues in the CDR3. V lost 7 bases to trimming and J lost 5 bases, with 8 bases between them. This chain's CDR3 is CASNRQYGYTF. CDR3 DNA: TGTGCCAGTAACCGACAGTATGGCTACACCTTC.

CDR3 protein: CASRRGQGMNTEAFF. DNA of the CDR3: TGTGCCAGCAGACGCGGACAGGGCATGAACACTGAAGCTTTCTTT. V usage is TRBV6-1 and J usage is TRBJ1-1, with 8 nucleotides matching TRBD1. The CDR3 is 15 amino acids. In germline, CDR1 is MNHNS, CDR2 SASEGT. Unmatched junction bases numbered 6, after V lost 6 bases and J lost 0 bases.

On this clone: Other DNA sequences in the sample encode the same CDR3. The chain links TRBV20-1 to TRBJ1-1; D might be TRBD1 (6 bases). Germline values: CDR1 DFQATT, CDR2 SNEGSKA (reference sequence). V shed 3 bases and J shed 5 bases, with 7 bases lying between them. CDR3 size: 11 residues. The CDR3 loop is CSASTGTEAFF. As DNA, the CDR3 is TGCAGTGCTAGCACAGGGACTGAAGCTTTCTTT.

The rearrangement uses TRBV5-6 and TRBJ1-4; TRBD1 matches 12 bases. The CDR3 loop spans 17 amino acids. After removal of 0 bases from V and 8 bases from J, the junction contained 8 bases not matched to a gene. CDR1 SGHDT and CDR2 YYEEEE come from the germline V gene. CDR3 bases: TGTGCCAGCAGCTTGGTTGCCGGGACAGGGGGCGAAGAAAAACTGTTTTTT. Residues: CASSLVAGTGGEEKLFF.